This T cell receptor beta chain comes out of a study of CD8 T cells in ankylosing spondylitis. MiXCR was run by TCRdb on the 5' RACE reads, yielding one entry per CDR3 protein. The data contain around 150,000 distinct CDR3 sequences, about 42% of them singletons. V shed 3 bases and J shed 1 base, with 8 bases lying between them. Germline CDR1 SGDLS, CDR2 YYNGEE. There are 13 residues in the CDR3. Source material: synovial fluid, either unsorted or a sorted T cell fraction (not recorded which). J is TRBJ2-7 and V is TRBV9; D gene unclear. The clonotype originates from a male donor with ankylosing spondylitis. The CDR3 spells CASSAHGSYEQYF. DNA of the CDR3: TGTGCCAGCAGCGCCCATGGGTCCTACGAGCAGTACTTC.